This TCR beta chain was captured by sequencing in a study of T cells after posttransplantation cyclophosphamide (dated by TCRdb to the mid-2010s). Background for the entire study: The study tracked T cell repertoire reconstitution by TRB sequencing after myeloablative bone marrow transplantation using posttransplantation cyclophosphamide as GVHD prophylaxis. Samples from some 40 PTCy-treated patients, along with samples from about 17 of their related bone marrow donors, underwent antigen receptor sequencing. Blood from every one of the roughly 35 PTCy patients who had 1-year posttransplant specimens underwent TRB sequencing. In 3 patients, up to about 3 additional blood samples taken between 2 and 5.2 years after transplant also underwent TRB sequencing, as did pretransplant blood from a handful of patients. TRA and TRB clonality were tightly correlated in 9 or 10 samples, so subsequent TCR analyses focused on TRB only. Public TRB sequences were queried against a database of over 3,500 sequences associated with responses to pathogens, tumor antigens, self-antigens and alloantigens. Overall study outcomes, separate from this receptor: The TRB repertoires of T cells infiltrating skin or GI tract showed only limited overlap with the TRB repertoires of T cells in blood. Across roughly 40 patients, recipient CMV seropositivity and CMV reactivation were highly associated with TRB clonality; PTCy diversity was similar to CNI/methotrexate controls. Donor-recipient similarity was low at 1-2 months but rose over the first year, and later blood repertoires were often dominated by donor CD8+ memory clones.

The control group consisted of roughly 10 patients who received myeloablative marrow transplants with methotrexate plus a calcineurin inhibitor and who were sampled 1 year after transplant. Mononuclear cells from peripheral blood and bone marrow were separated by Ficoll-Hypaque density centrifugation and then cryopreserved. On this clone itself: Its antigen has not been determined. One base away there is no much larger clone; base qualities are not given.

CDR3 length: 14 amino acids, cysteine to phenylalanine. The CDR3 DNA has 42 bases and is translated from base 1. The germline V gene specifies MDHEN as CDR1 and SYDVKM as CDR2. The junction carries 18 bases between V and J, which are trimmed by 10 bases and 2 bases respectively. Genomic DNA was the input for TRB sequencing, which was run either with the immunoSEQ assay at survey resolution or with the hsTCRB kit. Concerning the study's data processing: The immunoSEQ software handled initial read processing, and the LymphoSeq R package was used for repertoire analyses. Clonality was calculated as 1 minus normalized Shannon entropy, and the Gini coefficient was also calculated for each TRB dataset. To infer phenotypes in unsorted samples, TRB sequences from sorted subsets of the recipient or donor were mapped onto unsorted samples from the same recipient. This is the immuneACCESS table as TCRdb keeps it, with only in-frame sequences that have V and J called. A part of the clones is gone; compared with another copy, unresolved V genes explain less than half, and the rest is unexplained. For V, J and clone size, that table is used; D and trimming come from the DNA. Counted in this sample were roughly 10,000 clones; more than 70% of them appeared once. The ten largest account for 4% to 5% of the sample.

The clonotype was recovered from a male patient aged 50 to 60 who received an allogeneic stem cell transplant from an unrelated donor, was CMV-positive, and had chronic GVHD only. After a transplant, some T cells may be of graft donor origin. This chain joins TRBV28 to TRBJ2-7; TRBD2 is a possible D gene, resting on 6 matching bases. This material consisted of PBMCs, taken approximately 430 days after allogeneic stem cell transplant with calcineurin inhibitor and methotrexate. The CDR3 is CAIEVAGTPYEQYF. The DNA reads TGTGCCATCGAGGTGGCTGGGACTCCCTACGAGCAGTACTTC.